The present TCR beta chain was sequenced within a study of T-cell memory formation after mild COVID-19. The study, taken as a whole, reports: Nothing confirmed that second-wave clones peaking on day 37 were specific for SARS-CoV-2. The finding that pre-infection memory included some responding clones suggested that cross-reactive memory joined. Clones that contracted from day 15 to 85 were balanced CD4/CD8, while later expanders leaned CD4+.

TCRdb independently ran MiXCR on the 5' RACE reads; one entry per CDR3 protein. Of roughly 160,000 distinct CDR3 sequences in the sample, 10% to 15% were seen once. The ends were cut back, 2 bases at V and 6 bases at J, with 16 bases in the middle. Germline V lookup: CDR1 SGHTA, CDR2 FQGTGA. CDR3 length: 16 amino acids. Notes on this clonotype: Its antigen remains unidentified.

The sequencing sample was made of PBMCs or a T cell subset sorted from them (not recorded which). The TCR comes from a man between 18 and 35 years old who had mild COVID-19 (a few samples of this study predate the infection). Cell type and time point are not known. The chain employs TRBV7-3 and TRBJ2-2; D remains ambiguous. CDR3 nucleotide sequence: TGTGCCAGCAGCTTAGGCAGCCTGACAACACCCGGGGAGCTGTTTTTT. This gives the protein CASSLGSLTTPGELFF.